This T cell receptor beta chain is drawn from a study of metastatic and nonmetastatic thyroid tumors. Whole-study results and caveats: Significantly higher TCR beta diversity was reportedly seen in malignant thyroid tumors than benign nodules, in blood and tumor.

By share of the sample, this clone is medium-sized (0.01 to 0.1%). The antigen is not known. Every patient was untreated before thyroid surgery. Per germline, CDR1 LNHDA and CDR2 SQIVND (reference sequence). Trimming shortened V by 3 bases and J by 6 bases, and 2 bases separated the two germline ends. The CDR3 is made up of 11 amino acids. TCRdb reanalyzed the PCR reads with MiXCR. The table records about 8,600 clones, roughly a quarter of them present only once. The clonotype originates from a female donor with papillary thyroid cancer or a benign thyroid nodule (not recorded which). Some clones in this sample may be carry-over from other donors' samples. Sequenced: adjacent normal tissue. The rearrangement links TRBV19 to TRBJ2-2; D gene unclear. The CDR3 here is CASSIPGELFF. The CDR3 coding sequence is TGTGCCAGTAGTATTCCCGGGGAGCTGTTTTTT.